This T cell receptor (beta chain) appears in the sequencing data of a study of persistence of HIV-infected CD4 T cells. Study at large: Two participants gave one leukapheresis sample; others gave up to roughly 180 mL blood repeatedly.

Study results and limitations: TCRbeta richness was lower in CMV- and Gag-responding cells than in anti-CD3/anti-CD28-responding cells.

Germline V gene data show CDR1 as MNHEY and CDR2 as SVGAGI. The CDR3 length is 12 residues. Trimming left V 7 bases short and J 8 bases short, with 13 bases between. As concerns this clone: The antigen is unknown.

Nonspecific anti-CD3/anti-CD28 bead stimulation represents the broad CD4+ T cell repertoire. CD4+ T cells upregulating both CD40 ligand and CD69 were sorted as responding cells. Adults with HIV-1 started suppressive ART while chronically infected. CD4+ T cell counts exceeded 400 cells/uL; CMV serology was positive. Sequencing used immunoSEQ version 4 in survey mode. TCRdb's table, derived via immunoSEQ multiplex PCR, lists solely in-frame clones and lacks some. The sample holds about 43,000 clones, roughly 90% seen once. The clonotype originates from an adult man with HIV who was CMV-seropositive. The chain joins TRBV6-5 to TRBJ2-3; D remains unclear. This specimen was CD4+ T cells sorted from PBMCs after roughly 18-hour stimulation, taken from a patient who received antiretroviral therapy. The CDR3 region is CASTKTGGTQYF. The CDR3 nucleotides read TGTGCCAGCACCAAAACGGGTGGTACGCAGTATTTT.